A selection of T cell receptor beta chains follows, all from one sample in a study of brain T cells in children with intractable seizures. Assay used: immunoSEQ multiplex PCR; TCRdb lists only in-frame clones, some missing. There are around 100,000 clones in the sample; approximately 94% occur only once, and about 3.8% lies in the top ten. The sample here was peripheral blood, taken at surgery. The receptors derive from a boy in the first two years of life with hemimegalencephaly and intractable seizures. Each CDR3 is given with its conserved first and last residue. The order of the fields is J gene, V gene, D gene, clone size, CDR3 protein, CDR3 DNA. D genes are given only for firm matches. Part of the rows lack a size; the others show once, few, many or a class for expanded clones.

j_gene: TRBJ2-7; v_gene: TRBV6-2/TRBV6-3; d_gene: .; abundance: .; CDR3aa: CASSTRTGWGTWQYF; CDR3nt: TGTGCCAGCAGTACCCGGACAGGATGGGGGACTTGGCAGTACTTC
j_gene: TRBJ1-3; v_gene: TRBV28; d_gene: .; abundance: .; CDR3aa: CASRSGSGNTIYF; CDR3nt: TGTGCCAGCAGATCGGGGTCTGGAAACACCATATATTTT
j_gene: TRBJ2-1; v_gene: TRBV11-3; d_gene: .; abundance: .; CDR3aa: CASSLGHSGEQFF; CDR3nt: TGTGCCAGCAGCTTAGGTCACTCCGGTGAGCAGTTCTTC
j_gene: TRBJ2-7; v_gene: TRBV27; d_gene: .; abundance: .; CDR3aa: CASRLGSSYEQYF; CDR3nt: TGTGCCAGCAGACTCGGGAGCTCCTACGAGCAGTACTTC
j_gene: TRBJ1-6; v_gene: TRBV28; d_gene: .; abundance: .; CDR3aa: CASSSRTDYNSPLHF; CDR3nt: TGTGCCAGCAGTTCAAGGACGGACTATAATTCACCCCTCCACTTT
j_gene: TRBJ1-4; v_gene: TRBV27; d_gene: .; abundance: .; CDR3aa: CASGIRGSTNEKLFF; CDR3nt: TGTGCCAGCGGGATTCGAGGGAGCACTAATGAAAAACTGTTTTTT
j_gene: TRBJ2-5; v_gene: TRBV7-9; d_gene: .; abundance: once; CDR3aa: CASSLTLGVETQYF; CDR3nt: TGTGCCAGCAGCTTAACGTTAGGGGTGGAGACCCAGTACTTC
j_gene: TRBJ2-1; v_gene: TRBV7-3; d_gene: .; abundance: .; CDR3aa: CASSLTGKYNEQFF; CDR3nt: TGTGCCAGCAGCTTAACGGGCAAATACAATGAGCAGTTCTTC
j_gene: TRBJ2-7; v_gene: TRBV28; d_gene: .; abundance: .; CDR3aa: CASSLWGETYEQYF; CDR3nt: TGTGCCAGCAGTTTATGGGGGGAAACCTACGAGCAGTACTTC
j_gene: TRBJ2-7; v_gene: TRBV27; d_gene: .; abundance: few; CDR3aa: CASSSRPGGNEQYF; CDR3nt: TGTGCCAGCAGTTCTCGCCCGGGGGGCAACGAGCAGTACTTC
j_gene: TRBJ1-1; v_gene: TRBV5-1; d_gene: .; abundance: .; CDR3aa: CASSFTVTGVGWKNTEAFF; CDR3nt: TGCGCCAGCAGTTTTACCGTTACGGGGGTAGGATGGAAGAACACTGAAGCTTTCTTT
j_gene: TRBJ2-5; v_gene: TRBV11-3; d_gene: .; abundance: .; CDR3aa: CASSLGREYSQETQYF; CDR3nt: TGTGCCAGCAGCTTAGGCCGGGAGTACAGCCAAGAGACCCAGTACTTC
j_gene: TRBJ1-1; v_gene: TRBV19; d_gene: .; abundance: .; CDR3aa: CASSMGPGVNTEAFF; CDR3nt: TGTGCCAGTAGTATGGGCCCAGGAGTGAACACTGAAGCTTTCTTT
j_gene: TRBJ1-2; v_gene: TRBV15; d_gene: TRBD1; abundance: .; CDR3aa: CATSRDRDRQGYTF; CDR3nt: TGTGCCACCAGCAGAGATCGGGACAGGCAAGGCTACACCTTC
j_gene: TRBJ2-7; v_gene: TRBV18; d_gene: .; abundance: once; CDR3aa: CASSPRGQAYEQYF; CDR3nt: TGTGCCAGCTCACCGAGGGGTCAGGCCTACGAGCAGTACTTC
j_gene: TRBJ2-1; v_gene: TRBV15; d_gene: TRBD1; abundance: once; CDR3aa: CATSSRDRGLNYNEQFF; CDR3nt: TGTGCCACCAGCTCCCGGGACAGGGGGCTTAACTACAATGAGCAGTTCTTC
j_gene: TRBJ2-7; v_gene: TRBV7-2; d_gene: TRBD2; abundance: .; CDR3aa: CASSGKREPTYEQYF; CDR3nt: TGTGCCAGCAGCGGAAAGCGGGAGCCAACCTACGAGCAGTACTTC
j_gene: TRBJ2-1; v_gene: TRBV7-3; d_gene: .; abundance: .; CDR3aa: CASSRDRSSYNEQFF; CDR3nt: TGTGCCAGCAGCCGGGACCGCAGCTCCTACAATGAGCAGTTCTTC
j_gene: TRBJ1-3; v_gene: TRBV7-2; d_gene: TRBD1; abundance: .; CDR3aa: CASSDRVFGNTIYF; CDR3nt: TGTGCCAGCAGCGACAGGGTTTTTGGAAACACCATATATTTT
j_gene: TRBJ2-7; v_gene: TRBV5-6; d_gene: .; abundance: .; CDR3aa: CASSPGGSYEQYF; CDR3nt: TGTGCCAGCAGCCCTGGGGGGTCCTACGAGCAGTACTTC
j_gene: TRBJ1-6; v_gene: TRBV23-1; d_gene: .; abundance: .; CDR3aa: CASSQSTTGYYSPLHF; CDR3nt: TGCGCCAGCAGTCAATCGACGACAGGCTATTATTCACCCCTCCACTTT
j_gene: TRBJ2-7; v_gene: TRBV5-1; d_gene: TRBD1; abundance: .; CDR3aa: CASSAGTGGTYEQYF; CDR3nt: TGCGCCAGCAGCGCCGGGACAGGGGGGACCTACGAGCAGTACTTC
j_gene: TRBJ2-1; v_gene: TRBV27; d_gene: .; abundance: .; CDR3aa: CASSDRTNEQFF; CDR3nt: TGTGCCAGCAGTGACAGGACGAATGAGCAGTTCTTC
j_gene: TRBJ2-2; v_gene: TRBV3-1/TRBV3-2; d_gene: TRBD2; abundance: .; CDR3aa: CASSRILASGIKRELFF; CDR3nt: TGTGCCAGCAGCCGAATTCTAGCTAGCGGGATAAAACGGGAGCTGTTTTTT
j_gene: TRBJ1-3; v_gene: TRBV5-1; d_gene: .; abundance: .; CDR3aa: CASSLGQGSAGNTIYF; CDR3nt: TGCGCCAGCAGCTTGGGCCAGGGTTCGGCTGGAAACACCATATATTTT
j_gene: TRBJ1-6; v_gene: TRBV19; d_gene: .; abundance: .; CDR3aa: CASSRDPREALHF; CDR3nt: TGTGCCAGTAGTAGGGACCCTAGGGAGGCCCTCCACTTT
j_gene: TRBJ2-7; v_gene: TRBV5-1; d_gene: TRBD2; abundance: .; CDR3aa: CASSLASSGAPYEQYF; CDR3nt: TGCGCCAGCAGCTTGGCGTCTAGCGGGGCCCCCTACGAGCAGTACTTC
j_gene: TRBJ2-7; v_gene: TRBV5-8; d_gene: .; abundance: .; CDR3aa: CASSYSEQYF; CDR3nt: TGTGCCAGCAGCTACAGCGAGCAGTACTTC
j_gene: TRBJ2-7; v_gene: TRBV7-2; d_gene: .; abundance: .; CDR3aa: CASSSGAPYEQYF; CDR3nt: TGTGCCAGCAGCTCCGGGGCCCCCTACGAGCAGTACTTC
j_gene: TRBJ1-1; v_gene: TRBV5-1; d_gene: TRBD1; abundance: .; CDR3aa: CASSLVAGTGLAFF; CDR3nt: TGCGCCAGCAGCTTGGTGGCCGGGACAGGGTTAGCTTTCTTT
j_gene: TRBJ1-4; v_gene: TRBV30; d_gene: TRBD1; abundance: .; CDR3aa: CAWSGLGQGANEKLFF; CDR3nt: TGTGCCTGGAGTGGGCTTGGACAGGGCGCTAATGAAAAACTGTTTTTT
j_gene: TRBJ1-6; v_gene: TRBV19; d_gene: .; abundance: .; CDR3aa: CASSIRVGSGNSPLHF; CDR3nt: TGTGCCAGTAGTATCAGGGTAGGGAGTGGTAATTCACCCCTCCACTTT
j_gene: TRBJ2-2; v_gene: TRBV7-9; d_gene: TRBD1; abundance: .; CDR3aa: CASSLAGRGQGELFF; CDR3nt: TGTGCCAGCAGCTTAGCTGGCAGGGGGCAAGGGGAGCTGTTTTTT
j_gene: TRBJ1-5; v_gene: TRBV5-1; d_gene: .; abundance: .; CDR3aa: CASSLNRDQPQHF; CDR3nt: TGCGCCAGCAGCCTAAACAGGGACCAGCCCCAGCATTTT
j_gene: TRBJ2-1; v_gene: TRBV4-1; d_gene: TRBD2; abundance: once; CDR3aa: CASSQDSGGSYNEQFF; CDR3nt: TGCGCCAGCAGCCAAGATTCGGGAGGCTCCTACAATGAGCAGTTCTTC
j_gene: TRBJ2-1; v_gene: TRBV5-1; d_gene: .; abundance: .; CDR3aa: CASSFQGQVLDNEQFF; CDR3nt: TGCGCCAGCAGCTTCCAGGGGCAGGTGCTAGACAATGAGCAGTTCTTC
j_gene: TRBJ2-1; v_gene: TRBV6-5; d_gene: .; abundance: .; CDR3aa: CASSYGRIAYNEQFF; CDR3nt: TGTGCCAGCAGTTACGGTCGAATAGCCTACAATGAGCAGTTCTTC